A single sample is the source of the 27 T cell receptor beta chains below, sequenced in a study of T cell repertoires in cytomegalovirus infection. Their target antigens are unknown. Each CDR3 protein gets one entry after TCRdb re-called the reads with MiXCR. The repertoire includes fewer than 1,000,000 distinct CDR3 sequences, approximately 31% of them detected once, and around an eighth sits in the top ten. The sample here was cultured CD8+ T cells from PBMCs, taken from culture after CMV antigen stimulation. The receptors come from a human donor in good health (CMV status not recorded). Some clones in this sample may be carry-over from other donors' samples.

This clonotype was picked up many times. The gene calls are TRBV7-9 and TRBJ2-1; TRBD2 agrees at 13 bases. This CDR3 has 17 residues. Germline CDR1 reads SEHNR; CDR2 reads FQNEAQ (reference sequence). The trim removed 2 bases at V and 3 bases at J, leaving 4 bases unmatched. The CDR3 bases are TGTGCCAGCAGCTTAACTAGCGGGGGGGCATACTACAATGAGCAGTTCTTC. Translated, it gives CASSLTSGGAYYNEQFF.

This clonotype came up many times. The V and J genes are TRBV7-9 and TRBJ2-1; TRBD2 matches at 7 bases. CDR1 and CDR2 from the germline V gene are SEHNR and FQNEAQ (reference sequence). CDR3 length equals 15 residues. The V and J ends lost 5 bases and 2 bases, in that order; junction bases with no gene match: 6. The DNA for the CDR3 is TGTGCCAGCAGCCCGACTAGCAGGCCCTACAATGAGCAGTTCTTC. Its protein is CASSPTSRPYNEQFF.

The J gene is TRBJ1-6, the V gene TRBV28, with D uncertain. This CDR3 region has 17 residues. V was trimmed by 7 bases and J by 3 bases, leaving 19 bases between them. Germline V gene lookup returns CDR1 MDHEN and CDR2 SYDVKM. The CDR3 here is CASTPQTFSHYNSPLHF. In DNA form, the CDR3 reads TGTGCCAGCACCCCCCAGACCTTTTCGCACTATAATTCACCCCTCCACTTT.

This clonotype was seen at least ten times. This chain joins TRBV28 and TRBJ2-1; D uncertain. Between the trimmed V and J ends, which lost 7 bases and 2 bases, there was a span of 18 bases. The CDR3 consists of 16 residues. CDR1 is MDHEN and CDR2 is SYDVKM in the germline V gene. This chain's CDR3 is CASTSAQSRPYNEQFF. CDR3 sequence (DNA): TGTGCCAGCACCAGCGCGCAGTCCCGACCCTACAATGAGCAGTTCTTC.

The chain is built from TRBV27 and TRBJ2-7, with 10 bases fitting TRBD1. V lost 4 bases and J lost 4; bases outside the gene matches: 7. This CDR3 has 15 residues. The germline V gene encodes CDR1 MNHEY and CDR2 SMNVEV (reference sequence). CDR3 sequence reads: CASSSPTGGQYEQYF. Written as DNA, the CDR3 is TGTGCCAGCAGTTCCCCGACAGGGGGCCAATACGAGCAGTACTTC.

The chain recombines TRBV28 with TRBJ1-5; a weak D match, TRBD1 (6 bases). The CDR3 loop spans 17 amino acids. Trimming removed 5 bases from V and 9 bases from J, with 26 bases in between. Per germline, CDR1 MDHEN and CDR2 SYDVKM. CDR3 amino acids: CASSPSVGTTAIGPQHF. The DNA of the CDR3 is TGTGCCAGCAGTCCCTCCGTAGGGACAACCGCCATCGGGCCCCAGCATTTT.

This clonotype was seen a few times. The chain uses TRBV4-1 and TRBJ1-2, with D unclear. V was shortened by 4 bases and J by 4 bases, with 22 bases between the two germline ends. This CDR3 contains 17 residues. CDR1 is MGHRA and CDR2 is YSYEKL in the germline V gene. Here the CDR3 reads CASSRSDGGRATYGYTF. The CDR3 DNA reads TGCGCCAGCAGCCGATCTGACGGAGGCAGAGCGACCTATGGCTACACCTTC.

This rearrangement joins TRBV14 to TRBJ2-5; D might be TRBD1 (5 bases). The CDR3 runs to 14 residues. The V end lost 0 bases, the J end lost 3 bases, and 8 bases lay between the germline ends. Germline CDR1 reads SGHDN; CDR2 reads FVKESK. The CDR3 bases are TGTGCCAGCAGCCAAGATCAAGGGGAAGAGACCCAGTACTTC. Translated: CASSQDQGEETQYF.

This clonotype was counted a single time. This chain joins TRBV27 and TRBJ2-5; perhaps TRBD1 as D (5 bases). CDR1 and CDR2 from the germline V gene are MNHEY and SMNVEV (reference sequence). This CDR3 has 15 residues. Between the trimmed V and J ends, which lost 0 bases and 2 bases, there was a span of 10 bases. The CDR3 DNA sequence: TGTGCCAGCAGTTTATCCCACAGGAATCAAGAGACCCAGTACTTC. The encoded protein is CASSLSHRNQETQYF.

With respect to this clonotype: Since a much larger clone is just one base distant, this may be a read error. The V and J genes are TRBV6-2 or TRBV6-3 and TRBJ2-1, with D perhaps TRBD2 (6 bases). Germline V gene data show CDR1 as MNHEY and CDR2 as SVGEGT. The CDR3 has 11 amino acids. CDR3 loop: CVSRSGGEQFF. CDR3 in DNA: TGTGTCAGCAGGTCTGGGGGGGAGCAGTTCTTC.

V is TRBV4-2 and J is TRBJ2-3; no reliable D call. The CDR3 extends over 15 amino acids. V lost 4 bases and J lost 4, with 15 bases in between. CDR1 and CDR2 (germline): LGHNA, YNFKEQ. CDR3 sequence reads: CASSLPPDGPDTQYF. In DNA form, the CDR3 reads TGTGCCAGCAGCCTCCCGCCGGACGGCCCAGATACGCAGTATTTT.

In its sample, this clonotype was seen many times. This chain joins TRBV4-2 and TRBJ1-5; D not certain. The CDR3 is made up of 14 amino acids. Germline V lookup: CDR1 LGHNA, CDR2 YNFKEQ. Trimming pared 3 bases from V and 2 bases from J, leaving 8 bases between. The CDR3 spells CASSQEWGNQPQHF. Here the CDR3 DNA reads TGTGCCAGCAGCCAGGAGTGGGGCAATCAGCCCCAGCATTTT.

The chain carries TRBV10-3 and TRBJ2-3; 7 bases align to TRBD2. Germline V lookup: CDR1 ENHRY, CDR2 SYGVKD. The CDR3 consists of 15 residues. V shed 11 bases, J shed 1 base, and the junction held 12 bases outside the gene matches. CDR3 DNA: TGTGCCGCCCAGGACCGGGACTACCGCACAGATACGCAGTATTTT. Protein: CAAQDRDYRTDTQYF.

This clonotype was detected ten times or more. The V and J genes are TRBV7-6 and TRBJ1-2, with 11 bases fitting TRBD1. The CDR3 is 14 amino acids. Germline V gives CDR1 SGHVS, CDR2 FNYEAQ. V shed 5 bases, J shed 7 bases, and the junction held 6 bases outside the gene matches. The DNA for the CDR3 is TGTGCCAGCAGCCCCGGGACAGGGGGTGGTGGCTACACCTTC. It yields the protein CASSPGTGGGGYTF. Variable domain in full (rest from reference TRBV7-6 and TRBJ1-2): GAGVSQSPRYKVTKRGQDVALRCDPISGHVSLYWYRQALGQGPEFLTYFNYEAQQDKSGLPNDRFSAERPEGSISTLTIQRTEQRDSAMYRCASSPGTGGGGYTFGSGTRLTVV.

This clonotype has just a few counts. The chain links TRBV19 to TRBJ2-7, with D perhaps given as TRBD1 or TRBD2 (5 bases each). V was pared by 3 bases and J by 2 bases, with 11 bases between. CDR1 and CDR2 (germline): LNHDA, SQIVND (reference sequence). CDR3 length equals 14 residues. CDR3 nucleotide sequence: TGTGCCAGTAGTATGGGGGACCGTCCCTACGAGCAGTACTTC. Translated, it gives CASSMGDRPYEQYF.

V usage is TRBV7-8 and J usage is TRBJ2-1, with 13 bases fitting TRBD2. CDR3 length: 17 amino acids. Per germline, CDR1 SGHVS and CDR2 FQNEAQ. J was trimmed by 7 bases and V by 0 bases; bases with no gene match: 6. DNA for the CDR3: TGTGCCAGCAGCTTAGCGAAACTAGCGGGGGGGCAAAATGAGCAGTTCTTC. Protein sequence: CASSLAKLAGGQNEQFF.

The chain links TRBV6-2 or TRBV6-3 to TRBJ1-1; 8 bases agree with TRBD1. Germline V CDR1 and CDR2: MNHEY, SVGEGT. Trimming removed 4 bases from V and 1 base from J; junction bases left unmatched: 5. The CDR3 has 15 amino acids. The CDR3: CASSSLGQGNTEAFF. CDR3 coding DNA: TGTGCCAGCAGTTCCCTCGGACAGGGGAACACTGAAGCTTTCTTT.

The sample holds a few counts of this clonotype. The CDR3 loop is CASSYSNGINTEAFF. The CDR3, as DNA: TGTGCCAGCAGTTACTCGAACGGGATTAACACTGAAGCTTTCTTT. V gene TRBV6-6 combines with J gene TRBJ1-1, with D unclear. The V gene lost 0 bases and the J gene lost 2 bases, with 10 bases spanning the gap. Germline CDR1 MNHNY, CDR2 SVGAGI (reference sequence). This CDR3 contains 15 residues.

CDR3 DNA: TGTGCCAGCTGGGCGGGGGGGAGCACAGATACGCAGTATTTT. Protein product: CASWAGGSTDTQYF. V usage is TRBV27 and J usage is TRBJ2-3; 9 nucleotides line up with TRBD2. This CDR3 contains 14 residues. Losses at the gene ends were 8 bases for V and 0 bases for J; bases not matched to a gene: 3. The germline gives CDR1 MNHEY, CDR2 SMNVEV (reference sequence).

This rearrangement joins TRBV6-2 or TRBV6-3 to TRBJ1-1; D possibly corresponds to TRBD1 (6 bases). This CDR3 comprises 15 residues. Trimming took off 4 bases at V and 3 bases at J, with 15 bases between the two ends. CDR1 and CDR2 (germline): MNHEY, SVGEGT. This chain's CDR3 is CASSFYRVLDTEAFF. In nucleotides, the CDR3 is TGTGCCAGCAGTTTTTACAGGGTGCTCGACACTGAAGCTTTCTTT.

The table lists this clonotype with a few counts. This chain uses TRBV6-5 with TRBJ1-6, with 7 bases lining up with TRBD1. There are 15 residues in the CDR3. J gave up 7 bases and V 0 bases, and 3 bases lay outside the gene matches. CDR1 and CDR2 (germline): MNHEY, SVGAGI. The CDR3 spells CASSYSNRGNSPLHF. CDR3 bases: TGTGCCAGCAGTTACTCGAACAGGGGAAATTCACCCCTCCACTTT.

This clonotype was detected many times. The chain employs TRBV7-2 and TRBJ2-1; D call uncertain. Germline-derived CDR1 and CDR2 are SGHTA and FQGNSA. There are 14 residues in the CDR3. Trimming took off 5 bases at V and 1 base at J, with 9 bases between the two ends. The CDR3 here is CASSKVPSYNEQFF. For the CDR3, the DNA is TGTGCCAGCAGCAAAGTACCTTCCTACAATGAGCAGTTCTTC.

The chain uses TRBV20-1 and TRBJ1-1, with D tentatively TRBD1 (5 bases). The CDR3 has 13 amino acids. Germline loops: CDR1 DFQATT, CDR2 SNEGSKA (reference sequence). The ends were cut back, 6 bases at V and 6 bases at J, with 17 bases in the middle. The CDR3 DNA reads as TGCAGTGCGATGGGGGGAGATAGGGCTGAAGCTTTCTTT. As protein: CSAMGGDRAEAFF.

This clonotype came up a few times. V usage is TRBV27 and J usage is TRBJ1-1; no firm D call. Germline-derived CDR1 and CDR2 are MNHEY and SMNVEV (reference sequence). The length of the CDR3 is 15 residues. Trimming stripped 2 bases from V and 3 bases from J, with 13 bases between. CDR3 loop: CASSLLPGVYTEAFF. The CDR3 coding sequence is TGTGCCAGCAGTTTACTGCCAGGTGTGTACACTGAAGCTTTCTTT.

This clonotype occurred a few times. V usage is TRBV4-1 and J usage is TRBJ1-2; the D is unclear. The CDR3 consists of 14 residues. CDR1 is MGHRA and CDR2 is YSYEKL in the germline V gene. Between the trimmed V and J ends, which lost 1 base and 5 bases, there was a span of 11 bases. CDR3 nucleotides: TGCGCCAGCAGCCAAGCCTCCGGGCATTATGGCTACACCTTC. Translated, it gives CASSQASGHYGYTF.

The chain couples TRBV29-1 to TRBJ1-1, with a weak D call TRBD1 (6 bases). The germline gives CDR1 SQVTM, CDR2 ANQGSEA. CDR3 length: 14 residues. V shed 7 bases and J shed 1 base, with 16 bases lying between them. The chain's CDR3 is CSASRGGQNTEAFF. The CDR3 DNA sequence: TGCAGCGCATCCCGGGGGGGCCAGAACACTGAAGCTTTCTTT.

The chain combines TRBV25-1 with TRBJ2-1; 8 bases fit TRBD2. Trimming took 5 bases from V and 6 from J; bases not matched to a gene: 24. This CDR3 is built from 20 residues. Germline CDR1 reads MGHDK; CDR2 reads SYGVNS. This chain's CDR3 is CASSIRDTLSLAGGGNEQFF. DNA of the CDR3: TGTGCCAGCAGTATCCGGGACACTCTATCTTTGGCGGGGGGAGGCAATGAGCAGTTCTTC.